This is a list of T cell receptor beta chains from one sample in a study of shared clonotypes between healthy human individuals. Assay: immunoSEQ multiplex PCR; the TCRdb copy retains only in-frame clones and omits some. This table has roughly 2.2 million clones, approximately 95% appearing once. Sequenced: naive CD4+ T cells from PBMCs. The receptors were gathered from a man between 18 and 29 years old in good health. Some clones in this sample may be carry-over from other donors' samples. Each CDR3 is given with its conserved first and last residue. D genes are given only for firm matches. Part of the rows lack a size; the others show once, few, many or a class for expanded clones.

TRBV6-5,TRBJ1-2,NA,NA,TGTGCCAGCTGGAACCTTTTGTCCGGCTACACCTTC,CASWNLLSGYTF
TRBV18,TRBJ2-7,once,NA,TGTGCCAGCTCACCTTCGGACAGTTACTACGAGCAGTACTTC,CASSPSDSYYEQYF
TRBV4-1,TRBJ1-2,NA,NA,TGCGCCAGCAGCCAAGCCGTTCTGGGTTCCCGGGGCGGAGGCTACACCTTC,CASSQAVLGSRGGGYTF
TRBV19,TRBJ2-7,NA,NA,TGTGCCAGTTCCAATTCACGCGACGAGCAGTACTTC,CASSNSRDEQYF
TRBV6-5,TRBJ2-7,NA,NA,TGTGCCAGCAGTGGCTGGGGCGAGCAGTACTTC,CASSGWGEQYF
TRBV25-1,TRBJ2-2,NA,NA,TGTGCCAGCAGGGGGCCCGGGGAGCTGTTTTTT,CASRGPGELFF
TRBV19,TRBJ1-1,NA,TRBD1,TGTGCCAGTAGTATGGGGACAGGGAGAGCTTTCTTT,CASSMGTGRAFF
TRBV2,TRBJ2-7,NA,TRBD1,TGTGCCAGCAGTGGTGGTACAGGGGGCATAGTGAAGCAGTACTTC,CASSGGTGGIVKQYF
TRBV7-2,TRBJ1-2,once,NA,TGTGCCAGCAGCTTACTCCCCAAAGTTACTGGCTACACCTTC,CASSLLPKVTGYTF
TRBV5-1,TRBJ2-1,NA,TRBD1,TGCGCCAGCAGCCCAGGGAGGGACAGGGGGAGCTCCTACAATGAGCAGTTCTTC,CASSPGRDRGSSYNEQFF
TRBV5-1,TRBJ1-4,NA,NA,TGCGCCAGCAGCTGGGACACGAATGAAAAACTGTTTTTT,CASSWDTNEKLFF
TRBV6-5,TRBJ1-2,NA,TRBD1,TGTGCCAGCAGTCACGACAGGGTGGACGGCTACACCTTC,CASSHDRVDGYTF
TRBV19,TRBJ1-5,NA,NA,TGTGCCAGTAGCCCCCAAACAGGGTTTGGCAATCAGCCCCAGCATTTT,CASSPQTGFGNQPQHF
TRBV28,TRBJ1-5,NA,TRBD1,TGTGCCAGCAGTTTGTGGACAGGGGCCCGGGATCAGCCCCAGCATTTT,CASSLWTGARDQPQHF
TRBV27,TRBJ1-2,NA,NA,TGTGCCAGCAGCCAATGGGGGGCCCAGGGTAAGGGCTACACCTTC,CASSQWGAQGKGYTF
TRBV11-2,TRBJ2-2,NA,NA,TGTGCCAGCAGCTCGACAGGCTATGAGAACACCGGGGAGCTGTTTTTT,CASSSTGYENTGELFF
TRBV5-1,TRBJ2-3,NA,TRBD2,TGCGCCAGCGGCCTAAGGACTAGCAGGTCAGCAGATACGCAGTATTTT,CASGLRTSRSADTQYF
TRBV5-1,TRBJ2-3,NA,NA,TGCGCCAGCAGCAGTGGGACCACAGATACGCAGTATTTT,CASSSGTTDTQYF
TRBV2,TRBJ2-3,NA,NA,TGTGCCAGCGGAACTTTAGATACGCAGTATTTT,CASGTLDTQYF
TRBV7-8,TRBJ1-4,NA,TRBD1,TGTGCCAGCAGCCTAAAGACAGGGCTGACTGAAAAACTGTTTTTT,CASSLKTGLTEKLFF
TRBV27,TRBJ1-2,NA,TRBD1,TGTGCCAGCAGTTTACGACCTATGGGGACAGGGAACTATGGCTACACCTTC,CASSLRPMGTGNYGYTF
TRBV6-1,TRBJ2-7,NA,NA,TGTGCCAGCAGTCCGCCCCTTGGGGGCGAGCAGTACTTC,CASSPPLGGEQYF
TRBV2,TRBJ2-1,once,TRBD2,TGTGCCAGCAGTGAAGCGGGAGGGACTTACAATGAGCAGTTCTTC,CASSEAGGTYNEQFF
TRBV11-1,TRBJ1-1,NA,NA,TGTGCCAGCAGCGCCCGGAACACTGAAGCTTTCTTT,CASSARNTEAFF
TRBV21-1,TRBJ1-5,NA,NA,TGTGCCAGCAGCAAAATTTTGGGGGGGAAGCCCCAGCATTTT,CASSKILGGKPQHF
TRBV28,TRBJ2-2,NA,NA,TGTGCCAGCAGCACAGCTAGACCGGGACCCGGAGGACGACTCACCGGGGAGCTGTTTTTT,CASSTARPGPGGRLTGELFF
TRBV9,TRBJ1-1,few,TRBD1,TGTGCCAGCAGCGTACTGGACAGGGACACTGAAGCTTTCTTT,CASSVLDRDTEAFF
TRBV7-9,TRBJ2-1,NA,NA,TGTGCCAGCAGCTCCCCTGTCGTGAGCCGGGATGAGCAGTTCTTC,CASSSPVVSRDEQFF
TRBV27,TRBJ2-7,NA,TRBD2,TGTGCCAGCAGTTTAGGGACCCCCAGCGGGAGTGGCGACGAGCAGTACTTC,CASSLGTPSGSGDEQYF